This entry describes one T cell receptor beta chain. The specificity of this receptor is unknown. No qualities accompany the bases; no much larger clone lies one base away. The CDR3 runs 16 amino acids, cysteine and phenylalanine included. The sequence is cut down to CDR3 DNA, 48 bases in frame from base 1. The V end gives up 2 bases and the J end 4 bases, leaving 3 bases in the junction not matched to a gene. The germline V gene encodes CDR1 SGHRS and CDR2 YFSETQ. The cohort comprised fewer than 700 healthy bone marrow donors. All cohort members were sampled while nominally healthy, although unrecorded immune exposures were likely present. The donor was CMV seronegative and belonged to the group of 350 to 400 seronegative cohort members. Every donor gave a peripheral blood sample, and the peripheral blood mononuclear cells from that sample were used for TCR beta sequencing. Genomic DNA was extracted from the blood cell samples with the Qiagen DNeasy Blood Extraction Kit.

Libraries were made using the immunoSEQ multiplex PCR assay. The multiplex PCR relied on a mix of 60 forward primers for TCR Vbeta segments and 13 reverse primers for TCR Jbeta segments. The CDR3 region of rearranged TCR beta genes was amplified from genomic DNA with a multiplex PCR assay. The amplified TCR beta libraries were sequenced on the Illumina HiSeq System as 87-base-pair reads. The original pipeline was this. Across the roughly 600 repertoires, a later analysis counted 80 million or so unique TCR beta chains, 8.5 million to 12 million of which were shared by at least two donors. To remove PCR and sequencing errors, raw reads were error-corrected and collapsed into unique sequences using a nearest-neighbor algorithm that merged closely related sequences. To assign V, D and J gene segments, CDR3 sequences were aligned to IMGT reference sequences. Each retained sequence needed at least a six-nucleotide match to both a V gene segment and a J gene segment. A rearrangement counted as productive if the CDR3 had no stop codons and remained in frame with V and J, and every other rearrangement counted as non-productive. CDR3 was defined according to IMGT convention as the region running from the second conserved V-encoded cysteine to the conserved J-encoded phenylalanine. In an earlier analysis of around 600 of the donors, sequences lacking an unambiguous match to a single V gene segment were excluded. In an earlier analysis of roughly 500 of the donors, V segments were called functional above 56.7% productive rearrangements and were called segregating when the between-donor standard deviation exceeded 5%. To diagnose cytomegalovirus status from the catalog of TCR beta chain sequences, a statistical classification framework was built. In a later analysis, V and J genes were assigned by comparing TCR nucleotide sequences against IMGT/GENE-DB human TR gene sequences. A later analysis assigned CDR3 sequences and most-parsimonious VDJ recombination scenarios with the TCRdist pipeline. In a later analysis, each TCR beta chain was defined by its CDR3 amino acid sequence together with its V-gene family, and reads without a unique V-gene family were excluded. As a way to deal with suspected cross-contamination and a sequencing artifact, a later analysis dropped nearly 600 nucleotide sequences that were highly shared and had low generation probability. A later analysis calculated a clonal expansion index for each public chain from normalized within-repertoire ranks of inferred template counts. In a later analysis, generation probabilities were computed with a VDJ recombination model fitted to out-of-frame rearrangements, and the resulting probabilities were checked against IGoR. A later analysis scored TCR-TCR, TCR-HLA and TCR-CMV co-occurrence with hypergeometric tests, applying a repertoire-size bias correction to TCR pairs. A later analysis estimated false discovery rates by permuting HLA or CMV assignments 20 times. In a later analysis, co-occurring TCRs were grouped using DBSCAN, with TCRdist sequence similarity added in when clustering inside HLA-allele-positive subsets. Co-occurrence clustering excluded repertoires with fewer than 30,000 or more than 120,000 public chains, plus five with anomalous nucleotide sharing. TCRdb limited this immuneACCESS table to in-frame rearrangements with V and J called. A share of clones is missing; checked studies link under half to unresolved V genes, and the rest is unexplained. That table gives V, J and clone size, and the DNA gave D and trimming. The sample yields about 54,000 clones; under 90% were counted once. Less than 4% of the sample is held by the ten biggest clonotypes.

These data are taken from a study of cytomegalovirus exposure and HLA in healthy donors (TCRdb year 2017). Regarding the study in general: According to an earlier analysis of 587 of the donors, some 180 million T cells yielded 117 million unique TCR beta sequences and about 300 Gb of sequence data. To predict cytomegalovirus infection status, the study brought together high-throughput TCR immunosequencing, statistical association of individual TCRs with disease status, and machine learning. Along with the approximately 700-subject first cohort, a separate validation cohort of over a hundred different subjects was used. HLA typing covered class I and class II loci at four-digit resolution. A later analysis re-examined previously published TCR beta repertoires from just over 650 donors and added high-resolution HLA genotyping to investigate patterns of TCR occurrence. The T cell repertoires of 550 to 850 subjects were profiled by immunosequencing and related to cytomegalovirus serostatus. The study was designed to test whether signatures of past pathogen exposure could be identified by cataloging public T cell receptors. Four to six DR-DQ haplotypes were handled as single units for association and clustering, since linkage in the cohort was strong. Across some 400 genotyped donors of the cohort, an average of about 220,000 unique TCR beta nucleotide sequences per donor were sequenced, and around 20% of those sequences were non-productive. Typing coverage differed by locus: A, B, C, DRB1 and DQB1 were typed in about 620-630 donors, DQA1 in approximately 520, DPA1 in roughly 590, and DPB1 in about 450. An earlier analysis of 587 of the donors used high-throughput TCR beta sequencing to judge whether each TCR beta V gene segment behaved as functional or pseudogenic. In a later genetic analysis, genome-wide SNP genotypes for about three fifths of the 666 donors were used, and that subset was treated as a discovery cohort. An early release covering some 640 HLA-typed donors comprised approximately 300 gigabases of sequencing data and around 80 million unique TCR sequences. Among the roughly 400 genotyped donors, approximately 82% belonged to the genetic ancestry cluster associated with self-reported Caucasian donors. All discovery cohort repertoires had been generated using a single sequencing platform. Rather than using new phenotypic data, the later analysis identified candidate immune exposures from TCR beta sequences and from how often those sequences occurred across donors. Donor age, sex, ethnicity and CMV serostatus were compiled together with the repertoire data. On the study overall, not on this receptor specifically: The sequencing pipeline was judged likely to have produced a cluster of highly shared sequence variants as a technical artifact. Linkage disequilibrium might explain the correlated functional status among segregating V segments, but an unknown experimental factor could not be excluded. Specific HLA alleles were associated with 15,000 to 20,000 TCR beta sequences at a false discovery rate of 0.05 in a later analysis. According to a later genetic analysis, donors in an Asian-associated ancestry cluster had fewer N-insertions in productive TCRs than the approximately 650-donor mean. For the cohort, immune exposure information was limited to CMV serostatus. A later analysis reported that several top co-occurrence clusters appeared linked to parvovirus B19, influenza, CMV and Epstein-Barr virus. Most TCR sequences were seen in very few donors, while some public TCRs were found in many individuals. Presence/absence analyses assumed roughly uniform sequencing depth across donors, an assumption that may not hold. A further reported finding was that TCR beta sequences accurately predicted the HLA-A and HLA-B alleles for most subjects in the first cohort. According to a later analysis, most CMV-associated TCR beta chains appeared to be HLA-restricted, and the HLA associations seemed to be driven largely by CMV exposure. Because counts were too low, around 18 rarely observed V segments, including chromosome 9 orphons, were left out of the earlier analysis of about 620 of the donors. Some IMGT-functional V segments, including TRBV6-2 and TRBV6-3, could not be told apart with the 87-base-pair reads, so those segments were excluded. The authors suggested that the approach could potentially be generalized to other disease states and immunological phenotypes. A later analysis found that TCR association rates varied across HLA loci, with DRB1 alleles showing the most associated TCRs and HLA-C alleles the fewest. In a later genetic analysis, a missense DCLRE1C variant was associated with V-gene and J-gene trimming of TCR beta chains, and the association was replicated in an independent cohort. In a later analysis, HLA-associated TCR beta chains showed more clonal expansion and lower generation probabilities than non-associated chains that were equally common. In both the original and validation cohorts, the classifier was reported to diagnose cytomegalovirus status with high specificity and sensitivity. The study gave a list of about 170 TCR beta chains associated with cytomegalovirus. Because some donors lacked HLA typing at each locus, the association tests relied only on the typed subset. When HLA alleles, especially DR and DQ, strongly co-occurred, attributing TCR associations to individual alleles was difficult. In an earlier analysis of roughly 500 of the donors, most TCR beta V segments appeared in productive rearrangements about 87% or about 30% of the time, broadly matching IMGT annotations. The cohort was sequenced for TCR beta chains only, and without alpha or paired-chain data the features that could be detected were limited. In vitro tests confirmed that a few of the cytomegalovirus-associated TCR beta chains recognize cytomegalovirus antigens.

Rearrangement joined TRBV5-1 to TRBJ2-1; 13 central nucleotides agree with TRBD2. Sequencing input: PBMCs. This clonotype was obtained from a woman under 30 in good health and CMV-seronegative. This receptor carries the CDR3 CASSLLTSGGYNEQFF. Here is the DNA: TGCGCCAGCAGCTTACTGACTAGCGGGGGGTACAATGAGCAGTTCTTC.